The 9 T cell receptor beta chains given below trace back to one sample, sequenced in a study of blood T cell repertoires in COVID-19 (dated by TCRdb to 2018 to 2021). Library prep was done by the immunoSEQ multiplex PCR assay. TCRdb stores this immuneACCESS table with in-frame sequences only. Part of the clones is absent; in the studies checked, under half of the shortfall reflects unresolved V genes, and no reason is known for the rest. Present in this sample are some 110,000 clones, just under 85% of which were seen just once. Together, the top ten hold less than 9% of the sample. Material for sequencing was peripheral blood. All receptors derive from a man between 65 and 79 years old with active or convalescent COVID-19.

V is TRBV11-1 and J is TRBJ2-1, with 8 bases lining up with TRBD1. After removal of 6 bases from V and 8 bases from J, the junction contained 9 bases not matched to a gene. CDR3 length equals 14 residues. Germline assignment: CDR1 SGHAT and CDR2 FQDESV (reference sequence). CDR3 residues: CASSPDREVYEQFF. CDR3 nucleotides: TGTGCCAGCAGTCCGGACAGGGAGGTCTATGAGCAGTTCTTC.

The rearrangement links TRBV9 to TRBJ1-1, with 9 bases identical to TRBD1. The CDR3 is 15 residues long. The V segment lost 2 bases and the J segment 5 bases; nucleotides outside the gene matches: 7. Germline CDR1 and CDR2: SGDLS and YYNGEE. CDR3 nucleotide sequence: TGTGCCAGCAGCGTTTCGGGACAGGGTATGACTGAAGCTTTCTTT. It encodes CASSVSGQGMTEAFF.

The V call is TRBV7-6, the J call TRBJ2-7, with D perhaps matching TRBD1 (5 bases). V lost 3 bases and J 5 bases, leaving 14 bases between the germline ends. The CDR3 sequence is 14 residues long. Germline CDR1 is SGHVS and CDR2 is FNYEAQ. CDR3 residues: CASSFLQDANEQYF. For the CDR3, the DNA is TGTGCCAGCAGCTTCCTACAGGATGCAAACGAGCAGTACTTC.

V is TRBV5-1 and J is TRBJ2-5; a possible D gene is TRBD2 (5 bases). The CDR3 extends over 14 amino acids. Germline V gene lookup returns CDR1 SGHRS and CDR2 YFSETQ. Trimming pared 0 bases from V and 5 bases from J, leaving 11 bases between. The CDR3 spells CASSLGPGEETQYF. The CDR3 nucleotides read TGCGCCAGCAGCTTGGGGCCCGGGGAGGAGACCCAGTACTTC.

This clone was picked up a small number of times. The rearrangement links TRBV10-3 to TRBJ1-5, with 10 bases matching TRBD1. V was pared by 3 bases and J by 7 bases, with 6 bases of the junction left unmatched. Germline CDR1 is ENHRY and CDR2 is SYGVKD. This CDR3 comprises 15 residues. CDR3 sequence (DNA): TGTGCCATCAGTGATCGGGACAGGGGCAGGCAGCCCCAGCATTTT. Its translation is CAISDRDRGRQPQHF.

This clone was seen a few times. The rearrangement links TRBV5-6 to TRBJ2-1, with TRBD2 identical over 14 bases. The CDR3 loop spans 13 amino acids. Germline CDR1 reads SGHDT; CDR2 reads YYEEEE. The trim removed 4 bases at V and 12 bases at J, leaving 3 bases unmatched. The CDR3 bases are TGTGCCAGCAGCGACGGGACTAGCGGGGGGCAGTTCTTC. Its protein product is CASSDGTSGGQFF.

The CDR3 DNA reads TGTGCCACCATCTACAGGGTAGCGGGAAACACCATATATTTT. Its translation is CATIYRVAGNTIYF. The J gene is TRBJ1-3, the V gene TRBV24-1; TRBD1 might be the D (6 bases). The germline V and J ends were trimmed by 8 bases and 4 bases, with 14 bases remaining between them. CDR1 KGHDR and CDR2 SFDVKD come from the germline V gene. This CDR3 has 14 residues.

This clone was recorded only once. This chain joins TRBV7-9 and TRBJ2-3; 13 bases agree with TRBD2. The junction had 7 bases not matched to a gene; V was cut back by 5 bases and J by 2 bases. The CDR3 is made up of 17 amino acids. Germline CDR1 is SEHNR and CDR2 is FQNEAQ (reference sequence). The CDR3 is CASSRGLAGANTDTQYF. In DNA form, the CDR3 reads TGTGCCAGCAGCCGCGGACTAGCGGGGGCCAACACAGATACGCAGTATTTT.

CDR3 nucleotides: TGTGCCAGCAGCAAAGACGGGAGTGAGGGCTACACCTTC. This gives the protein CASSKDGSEGYTF. The chain combines TRBV21-1 with TRBJ1-2. TRBV21-1 corresponds to a pseudogene. The CDR3 is 13 amino acids.